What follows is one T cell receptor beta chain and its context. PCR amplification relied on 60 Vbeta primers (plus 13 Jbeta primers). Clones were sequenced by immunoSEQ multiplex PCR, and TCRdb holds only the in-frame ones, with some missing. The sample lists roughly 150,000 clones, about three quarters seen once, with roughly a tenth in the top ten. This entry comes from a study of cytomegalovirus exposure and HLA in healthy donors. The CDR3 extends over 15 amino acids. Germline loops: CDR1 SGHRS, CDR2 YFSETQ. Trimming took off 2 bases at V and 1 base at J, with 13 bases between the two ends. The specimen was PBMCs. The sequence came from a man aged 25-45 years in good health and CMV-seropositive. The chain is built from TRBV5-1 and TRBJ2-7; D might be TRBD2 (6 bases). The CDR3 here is CASSFQPGVSYEQYF. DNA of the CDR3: TGCGCCAGCAGCTTTCAGCCGGGAGTTTCCTACGAGCAGTACTTC.